This TCR beta chain was obtained from a study of CD8+CD57+ T cells in acquired aplastic anemia. Study as a whole: Average DNA yield from sorted CD4+ and CD8+ cells was approximately 3.2 ug.

Germline V gives CDR1 SQVTM, CDR2 ANQGSEA. Trimming removed 2 bases from V and 8 bases from J, with 15 bases in between. The length of the CDR3 is 14 residues. TCR beta VDJ and CDR3 profiles were obtained from a genomic DNA template. Via MiXCR, TCRdb re-called the reads, giving one row per CDR3 protein. This sample has 90,000 to 150,000 distinct CDR3 sequences, with about 50% found just once. Patients picked for sequencing had shown CD8+CD57+ cell expansion detected by flow cytometry. Severe acquired aplastic anemia was the diagnosis recorded for all patients. The study sampled blood from patients who had received no therapy.

This receptor was taken from a human donor with aplastic anemia. Material: sorted CD4+, CD8+, or CD8+CD57+ T cells (not recorded which) from PBMCs. The chain employs TRBV29-1 and TRBJ1-4, with D perhaps matching TRBD1 (6 bases). The CDR3 nucleotides read TGCAGCGTTGAACCCAGGGGAGAGGGGGAAAAACTGTTTTTT. Its protein is CSVEPRGEGEKLFF.